This is a list of T cell receptor beta chains from one sample in a study of human T cells and chemical hapten exposure. One entry per CDR3 protein results from TCRdb running MiXCR on the RACE reads. The sample shows about 77,000 distinct CDR3 sequences, 8.6% of them seen only once. The sequenced sample consisted of whole blood. These receptors were collected from a female donor in good health. Some clones in this sample may be carry-over from other donors' samples. Each CDR3 is given with its conserved first and last residue. The D gene is left open where the match is weak. Clone size is stated in some rows and not others, as once, few, many or a class when expanded.

J gene | V gene | clone size | CDR3 length | D gene | CDR3 protein | CDR3 DNA
TRBJ1-6 | TRBV18 | . | 14 | . | CASSPQGMDSPLHF | TGTGCCAGCTCACCGCAGGGAATGGATTCACCCCTCCACTTT
TRBJ2-7 | TRBV3-1 | . | 11 | . | CASSQVNEQYF | TGTGCCAGCAGCCAGGTAAACGAGCAGTACTTC
TRBJ1-5 | TRBV5-1 | many | 18 | TRBD1 | CASSLGPWTGGFDQPQHF | TGCGCCAGCAGCTTGGGGCCATGGACAGGAGGGTTCGATCAGCCCCAGCATTTT
TRBJ2-5 | TRBV7-6 | . | 15 | . | CASSLISGDQETQYF | TGTGCCAGCAGCTTGATCAGCGGTGATCAAGAGACCCAGTACTTC
TRBJ1-1 | TRBV2 | few | 13 | . | CASRSVLNTEAFF | TGTGCCAGCAGATCGGTTTTGAACACTGAAGCTTTCTTT
TRBJ2-3 | TRBV11-1 | many | 15 | TRBD1 | CASSSTGQGSDTQYF | TGTGCCAGCAGCTCCACGGGACAGGGGTCGGATACGCAGTATTTT
TRBJ1-3 | TRBV6-5 | . | 14 | . | CASSYSGPGNTIYF | TGTGCCAGCAGTTACTCCGGGCCTGGAAACACCATATATTTT
TRBJ2-3 | TRBV4-3 | many | 19 | TRBD2 | CASSQEFHRLAGLTDTQYF | TGCGCCAGCAGCCAAGAATTTCATCGTCTAGCGGGGCTCACAGATACGCAGTATTTT
TRBJ1-2 | TRBV10-3 | many | 13 | . | CAITPTENYGYTF | TGTGCCATCACCCCGACAGAAAACTATGGCTACACCTTC
TRBJ1-6 | TRBV2 | . | 15 | . | CASSEYGATNSPLHF | TGTGCCAGCAGTGAATACGGGGCGACTAATTCACCCCTCCACTTT
TRBJ2-2 | TRBV6-1 | . | 17 | . | CASSPRWGPSNTGELFF | TGTGCCAGCAGTCCCCGGTGGGGGCCATCGAACACCGGGGAGCTGTTTTTT
TRBJ2-7 | TRBV5-4 | few | 17 | TRBD1 | CASSSGTVLSPPYEQYF | TGTGCCAGCAGCTCCGGGACAGTCTTAAGCCCTCCCTACGAGCAGTACTTC
TRBJ1-5 | TRBV20-1 | many | 15 | TRBD1 | CSALPGTGSNQPQHF | TGCAGTGCTCTTCCCGGGACAGGAAGCAATCAGCCCCAGCATTTT
TRBJ1-2 | TRBV20-1 | many | 12 | . | CSAELRDYGYTF | TGCAGTGCTGAACTCCGGGACTATGGCTACACCTTC
TRBJ2-7 | TRBV20-1 | many | 15 | . | CSAEAPGQSRYEQYF | TGCAGTGCTGAAGCGCCAGGACAGTCTCGCTACGAGCAGTACTTC
TRBJ1-4 | TRBV7-2 | many | 14 | . | CASSRVAGVEKLFF | TGTGCCAGCAGCCGGGTTGCAGGAGTGGAAAAACTGTTTTTT
TRBJ2-1 | TRBV4-3 | many | 16 | . | CASSHPRRGSYNEQFF | TGCGCCAGCAGCCACCCGAGGCGGGGCTCCTACAATGAGCAGTTCTTC
TRBJ2-1 | TRBV6-1 | many | 16 | TRBD1 | CASSGYRDRGQVEQFF | TGTGCCAGCAGTGGGTACCGGGACAGGGGTCAGGTTGAGCAGTTCTTC